Below, one TCR beta chain is given with its context. This clone was recorded a few times. There is no known antigen for this receptor. Per-base quality was not reported, and no clone a single base away is much larger than it. From the cysteine up to the phenylalanine, the CDR3 has a length of 15 residues. CDR3 DNA only is kept here, 45 bases in frame from base 1. V gives up 0 bases and J gives up 5 bases, and the segment between their germline ends measures 11 bases. Reading the germline V gene gives CDR1 LGHNA and CDR2 YNFKEQ. This entry comes from a study of blood T cell repertoires in COVID-19 (TCRdb year 2020). Background for the entire study: Samples from collaborators originated in the United States, Italy and Spain and spanned both the acute and convalescent phases of COVID-19. The material from the prospective study consisted of cDNA or gDNA derived from T cells, B-cell-depleted T cells, or PBMCs. Subjects who had been exposed to COVID-19, were actively infected with it, or had recovered from it provided the deeply sampled blood TCRbeta repertoires that made up the dataset. The repertoires were released in a freely available public database intended as a resource for research on the immune response to SARS-CoV-2. Samples came from the ongoing ImmuneRACE study (first 160 participants) plus 1,254 subjects from 6 global collaborators. Sample metadata almost always included a de-identified subject ID, COVID-19 status, age in years and sex. Where available, HLA class I and class II types were obtained from metadata supplied by the sample provider rather than from assay-based typing. On the study overall, not on this receptor specifically: The quantity of clinical and demographic metadata differed by source and by participant and was supplied without curation.

TCRbeta CDR3 regions were amplified from genomic DNA by means of the immunoSEQ Assay, a bias-controlled multiplex PCR. The source study handled its data this way. The number of nucleated cells in each sample was estimated by amplification of reference gene primers within the assay. To quantify the absolute abundance of each unique TCRbeta CDR3 rearrangement, sequence reads were collapsed and filtered. For each sample, productive Simpson clonality was calculated as the square root of Simpson's diversity index across productive rearrangements. TCRdb stores this immuneACCESS table with in-frame sequences only. Part of the clones is absent; in the studies checked, under half of the shortfall reflects unresolved V genes, and no reason is known for the rest. V, J and clone size derive from that table, while D and trimming were established from the DNA sequence. The sample table records more than 150,000 clones; roughly nine tenths of these occur just once. The top ten hold more than 3% of the sample.

Whole blood was collected in K2EDTA tubes by collaborating institutions according to the institutions' own protocols. For TCRbeta analysis, collaborators shipped samples in one of three forms: frozen whole blood, isolated PBMCs, or DNA extracted from either of those sample types. The sample comprised peripheral blood. This TCR was recovered from an older woman with acute or convalescent COVID-19. The V and J segments used are TRBV4-2 and TRBJ1-5; the D gene is perhaps TRBD1, on 5 matching bases. The CDR3 sequence is CASSQEAQGYQPQHF. The DNA sequence reads TGTGCCAGCAGCCAAGAAGCCCAGGGTTATCAGCCCCAGCATTTT.